This TCR beta chain was sequenced for a study of PD-1 blockade in classical Hodgkin lymphoma. Study information: The nivolumab dose that patients received was 3 mg/kg, given intravenously every 2 weeks.

Germline assignment: CDR1 ENHRY and CDR2 SYGVKD. The V gene lost 0 bases and the J gene lost 9 bases, with 5 bases spanning the gap. The CDR3 has 12 residues. Time point: cycle 4 day 1 (C4D1), after six to seven weeks of nivolumab. The patients all showed relapse after autologous stem cell transplantation, while their brentuximab vedotin exposure varied. Libraries were prepared by immunoSEQ multiplex PCR; TCRdb keeps only in-frame clonotypes and omits some of them. Of 100,000 or so clones in the sample, roughly 89% were seen once. A word on this clone: Its antigen is currently unknown.

General study findings and limits: Relative to healthy donors, newly diagnosed patients reportedly had lower baseline TCR diversity, which was reported as lower still in relapsed/refractory patients. Patients excluded were those beginning nivolumab under 1 year after ASCT. Factors driving the repertoire differences, possibly disease activity or prior therapy, remain undefined.

The chain employs TRBV10-3 and TRBJ2-2; D is unresolved. Sample: peripheral blood mononuclear cells (PBMCs), taken before the fourth cycle of nivolumab. This clonotype was obtained from a human donor with classical Hodgkin lymphoma. The CDR3 bases are TGTGCCATCAGTGAGTCTAGGTGGGAGCTGTTTTTT. This encodes CAISESRWELFF.